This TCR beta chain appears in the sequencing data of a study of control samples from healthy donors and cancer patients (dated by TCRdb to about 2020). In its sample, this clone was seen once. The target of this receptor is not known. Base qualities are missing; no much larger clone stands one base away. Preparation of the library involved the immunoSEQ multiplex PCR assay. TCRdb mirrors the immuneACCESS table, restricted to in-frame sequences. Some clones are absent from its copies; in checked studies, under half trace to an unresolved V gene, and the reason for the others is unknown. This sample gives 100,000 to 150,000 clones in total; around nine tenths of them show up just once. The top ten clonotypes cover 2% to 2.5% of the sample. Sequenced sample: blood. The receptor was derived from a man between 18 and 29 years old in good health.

The CDR3 protein is CASSPSGAYNEQFF. The sequenced DNA: TGTGCCAGCAGCCCTAGCGGGGCTTACAATGAGCAGTTCTTC. The rearrangement joined TRBV7-2 to TRBJ2-1, with 9 central nucleotides matching TRBD2. The CDR3 holds 14 amino acids from the cysteine to the phenylalanine. The kept DNA is CDR3 alone, 42 bases in frame from the first base. At the junction V is shortened by 5 bases and J by 4 bases; bases outside the gene matches: 3. The germline V gene specifies SGHTA as CDR1 and FQGNSA as CDR2.